Below are 7 T cell receptor beta chains sequenced from a single sample in a study of blood T cell repertoires in COVID-19. This table comes from immunoSEQ multiplex PCR, and its TCRdb copy is limited to in-frame clones, with some not included. The sample lists some 160,000 clones; 80% were seen once. The specimen was PBMCs or T cells enriched from blood (not recorded which). These receptors were collected from a woman aged 55 to 70 who had recovered from COVID-19.

The rearrangement uses TRBV5-8 and TRBJ2-5; the match to TRBD2 covers 9 bases. The V gene's germline CDR1 is SGHTS and CDR2 YDEGEE. V was pared by 6 bases and J by 5 bases, with 14 bases of the junction left unmatched. The CDR3 is 16 amino acids. The CDR3 spells CASTPGRRGGGETQYF. The CDR3 DNA is TGTGCCAGCACCCCTGGTCGGCGGGGGGGCGGTGAGACCCAGTACTTC. Complete variable domain (other parts from reference TRBV5-8 and TRBJ2-5): EAGVTQSPTHLIKTRGQQATLRCSPISGHTSVYWYQQALGLGLQFLLWYDEGEERNRGNFPPRFSGRQFPNYSSELNVNALELEDSALYLCASTPGRRGGGETQYFGPGTRLLVL.

This CDR3 reads CASSLGLAGGIDTQYF. The CDR3 DNA reads TGTGCCAGCAGCCTGGGACTAGCGGGGGGAATAGATACGCAGTATTTT. This chain connects TRBV3-1 (or the pseudogene TRBV3-2) to TRBJ2-3; 15 bases align to TRBD2. V lost 4 bases, J lost 5 bases, and 4 bases stayed unmatched. Germline CDR1 LGHDT, CDR2 YNNKEL (reference sequence). The CDR3 is 16 amino acids.

This clone was observed a single time. This chain links TRBV7-6 with TRBJ2-1; 9 bases match TRBD2. The germline V gene has CDR1 SGHVS and CDR2 FNYEAQ. There are 18 residues in the CDR3. The V and J ends lost 3 bases and 7 bases, in that order; junction bases with no gene match: 16. The CDR3 sequence is CASSFAPTRAGGRNEQFF. For the CDR3, the DNA is TGTGCCAGCAGCTTCGCCCCGACAAGGGCGGGGGGGCGGAATGAGCAGTTCTTC.

The V and J genes are TRBV5-1 and TRBJ1-6; 10 bases fit TRBD1. This CDR3 comprises 15 residues. Germline lookup yields CDR1 SGHRS and CDR2 YFSETQ. J gave up 4 bases and V 4 bases, and 2 bases lay outside the gene matches. The CDR3 sequence: CASSTGQGYNSPLHF. For the CDR3, the DNA is TGCGCCAGCAGCACGGGACAGGGGTATAATTCACCCCTCCACTTT.

The V gene is TRBV10-3, the J gene TRBJ1-1; perhaps TRBD1 as D (6 bases). The CDR3 has 13 amino acids. Trimming left V 8 bases short and J 1 base short, with 11 bases between. CDR1 is ENHRY, CDR2 SYGVKD, per germline. The CDR3 reads CAIASDRNTEAFF. DNA of the CDR3: TGTGCCATCGCCTCGGACAGGAACACTGAAGCTTTCTTT.

V usage is TRBV15 and J usage is TRBJ2-7; D is possibly TRBD2 (6 bases). The germline CDR1 and CDR2 sequences are LNHNV and YYDKDF (reference sequence). The length of the CDR3 is 14 residues. The germline V and J ends were trimmed by 0 bases and 2 bases, with 8 bases remaining between them. The DNA of the CDR3 is TGTGCCACCAGCAGAGATGCGGGGCCCTACGAGCAGTACTTC. Encoded protein: CATSRDAGPYEQYF.

V and J are TRBV25-1 and TRBJ1-3; no reliable D call. Germline CDR1 is MGHDK and CDR2 is SYGVNS. V was clipped by 6 bases and J by 0 bases, with 6 bases between them. This CDR3 spans 13 amino acids. Here the CDR3 reads CASRRGSGNTIYF. As DNA, the CDR3 is TGTGCCAGCAGGCGGGGCTCTGGAAACACCATATATTTT. Full variable domain (rest looked up from reference TRBV25-1 and TRBJ1-3): EADIYQTPRYLVIGTGKKITLECSQTMGHDKMYWYQQDPGMELHLIHYSYGVNSTEKGDLSSESTVSRIRTEHFPLTLESARPSHTSQYLCASRRGSGNTIYFGEGSWLTVV.